The present T cell receptor beta chain was sequenced within a study of blood T cells in healthy people across ages (dated by TCRdb to the mid-2010s). Broadly, across the study: In model experiments, template switching captured roughly one uniquely barcoded TCR beta cDNA molecule for every two T cells. To track age-related changes in TCR beta repertoire diversity, the study relied on deep sequencing normalized with unique cDNA molecular identifiers. Using the same blood draw, the study looked at two additional independent replicas of 1 million unique cDNA reads for two donors, one aged 18 to 30 and the other aged 80 or older. Donors were grouped into four age groups: young (average 16 years), middle-aged (around 39), aged (62) and long-lived (around 80).

The roughly 42 donors, aged about 6 to 95 years, were systemically healthy Caucasian individuals from Russia. Each donor gave about 10 milliliters of peripheral blood, drawn into EDTA-treated Vacutainer tubes. Ficoll-Paque density-gradient centrifugation was used to isolate PBMCs, with at least 6.5 million per sample. Total RNA, at least 5 micrograms per sample, was extracted from PBMCs with Trizol reagent. For every donor, flow cytometry on a PBMC aliquot measured the percentage of naive CD45RAhigh/CD27high T cells. Broad study findings and their caveats: The long-lived group showed more naive CD4+ T cells, fewer expanded clones and increased TCR diversity than the aged group, suggesting age selection. Because donor CMV infection status was unknown, age-related changes in expanded clonotypes were potentially confounded. Observed TCR beta diversity per million T cells fell roughly linearly with age, and a significant reduction was already apparent by age approximately 41. The percentage of naive T cells measured by flow cytometry correlated strongly with observed TCR beta diversity. Because profiling used bulk unsorted PBMCs, naive and antigen-experienced compartments could not be compared conclusively. Estimates of total diversity based on one million sequenced T cells were considered lower bounds and underestimates.

To prepare the library, 5' RACE was applied. Data came from an Illumina HiSeq 2500. A second PCR of about 6 to 12 cycles was run with a J-beta primer mix and a sample-barcoded 5' primer. A template-switch 5' adaptor carrying 12 random nucleotides introduced a unique molecular identifier onto each TCR beta cDNA molecule. At least 2.5 million CDR3-containing paired-end reads were obtained from each sample. All of the RNA was converted into first-strand cDNA using the Mint cDNA synthesis kit, with a TRBC-specific oligonucleotide serving as the primer. Following uracil-DNA glycosylase treatment, all cDNA underwent a first 18-cycle PCR with the universal primers M1SS and BC2_uni_R. The original pipeline was this. Normalization of each sample was performed by random selection of 1 million high-quality reads, each carrying a distinct molecular identifier. Instead of being binned into consensus sequences, reads that shared molecular identifiers were thrown out. MiTCR, set to a Q25 quality threshold and the strictest error-elimination algorithm, was used for CDR3 identification, clonotype clustering and error correction. A nonparametric unseen species model with Euler transformation was used to estimate lower-bound total TCR beta diversity. The public sequencing data were trimmed at Q25 with fastp and processed into clonotypes with MiXCR by TCRdb, which kept only in-frame beta chains. Merged by CDR3 protein, the rows form single entries marked with the most common genes and DNA. The V and J calls, along with clone size, are taken from TCRdb and not from the paper's own processing. Within this sample are roughly 800,000 distinct CDR3 sequences, with more than 20% of them counted one time only. The top ten clones comprise 9.4% of the sample.

Details on this clonotype: The antigen it recognizes is unknown. No base qualities exist here, and no much larger clone lies one base off it.

From its cysteine to its phenylalanine, the CDR3 spans 16 amino acids. The CDR3 DNA has 48 bases and is translated from base 1. V lost 2 bases and J lost 2 bases; the stretch between them is 15 bases long. Per the germline V gene, SGHAT is the CDR1 and FQNNGV is the CDR2. These records were also assigned to another study, of T cells of mothers and their children. As described in the second report: Nine systemically healthy Caucasian individuals, comprising three mothers and their six children, were included as donors. cDNA synthesis consumed the entire amount of extracted RNA, loaded at around 1.5 ug RNA in each 15 ul reaction. Sample barcodes and 2-4 random nucleotides were added via the M1S primer in the second PCR. More than 9 million TCR beta CDR3 reads were obtained from each mother, and roughly 3.1 million reads were obtained from each child. In both related and unrelated pairs, thymic selection shapes the output of TCR recombination in a similar way, with inherited differences having only a minor effect. Normalized repertoire overlap in related mother-child pairs was always slightly higher than in unrelated mother-child pairs, but the difference was never significant. No persistent microchimeric T cell clones were detected, at a sensitivity of around 97 clones per million clonotypes. The study used deep NGS to compare TCR beta repertoires of mothers and children, seeking features distinguishing related mother-child pairs from unrelated individuals. The mean age was around 42 +/- 4 years for the mothers and approximately 11 +/- 4 years for the children. After adapter ligation was performed with NEBNext reagents, the libraries were sequenced on an Illumina HiSeq 2000 with 100+100 nt paired-end reads. Mother and child libraries were prepared a month apart and sequenced in separate runs to prevent cross-contamination. For each donor, between about 450,000 and 2,300,000 distinct TCR beta clonotypes were identified. Naive TCR beta clonotypes were estimated from low-frequency clonotypes matched to each donor's FACS-determined naive share, without sorting.

The source material was blood. The source is a boy aged 10-17 years in good health. The chain couples TRBV11-2 to TRBJ1-1; the best D guess is TRBD1, with 6 bases matching. In nucleotides, the sequence is TGTGCCAGCAGCTTAATGGGGGGGCTGGTAAACACTGAAGCTTTCTTT. It codes for CASSLMGGLVNTEAFF. Full variable domain (CDR3 extended with the reference TRBV11-2 and TRBJ1-1 proteins): EAGVAQSPRYKIIEKRQSVAFWCNPISGHATLYWYQQILGQGPKLLIQFQNNGVVDDSQLPKDRFSAERLKGVDSTLKIQPAKLEDSAVYLCASSLMGGLVNTEAFFGQGTRLTVV.